This entry is about one T cell receptor (beta chain). This sample is drawn from a study of blood T cell repertoires in COVID-19. Overall study context: Material from acute and convalescent COVID-19 was sourced from the United States, Italy and Spain. T cells, B-cell-depleted T cells, or PBMCs supplied cDNA or gDNA.

The authors' processing: By means of reference gene primer amplification, nucleated cell counts were estimated. The protocol was immunoSEQ multiplex PCR, while the TCRdb copy is restricted to in-frame clones and leaves out a portion. The V and J calls and clone size come from that table; D and trimming were worked out from the DNA. In the table there are hundreds of thousands of clones, approximately 84% of which are singletons. Germline loops: CDR1 MNHEY, CDR2 SVGAGI. V lost 4 bases and J lost 3, with 7 bases in between. This CDR3 comprises 13 residues. The receptor was isolated from a man between 35 and 55 years old with acute or convalescent COVID-19. J is TRBJ1-5 and V is TRBV6-5, with D maybe TRBD1 (5 bases). The source material was peripheral blood. CDR3 region: CASSWGVNQPQHF. CDR3 DNA sequence: TGTGCCAGCAGTTGGGGCGTCAATCAGCCCCAGCATTTT.